Each of the 15 T cell receptor beta chains below was sequenced from the same sample in a study of CD8 T cells in ankylosing spondylitis. Study-wide findings and caveats: It appeared that ankylosing spondylitis blood was characterized by a TCR beta motif of several highly homologous variants.

What these receptors recognize is not known. TCRdb ran MiXCR on the 5' RACE reads and lists one entry per CDR3 protein. Among about 440,000 distinct CDR3 sequences, 17% were seen once, and the ten largest hold approximately 0.93%. Source material: blood, either unsorted or a sorted T cell fraction (not recorded which). Source of these receptors: a male donor with ankylosing spondylitis.

The chain joins TRBV12-3 or TRBV12-4 to TRBJ1-2; D ambiguous. Trimming removed 2 bases at V and 3 bases at J, with 19 bases between. This CDR3 has 17 amino acids. CDR3 protein: CASSLRSPGRTDYGYTF. The CDR3 DNA reads as TGTGCCAGCAGTTTAAGGTCCCCAGGCAGGACCGACTATGGCTACACCTTC.

The CDR3 is CASSVTGAVAGELFF. The CDR3 bases are TGTGCCAGCAGTGTTACGGGGGCCGTAGCTGGGGAGCTGTTTTTT. The chain carries TRBV2 and TRBJ2-2; either TRBD1 or TRBD2 may supply D (6 bases each). Germline CDR1 and CDR2: SNHLY and FYNNEI. This CDR3 is built from 15 residues. The V end was cut by 4 bases, the J end by 8 bases, with 17 bases between.

The CDR3 reads CASSTGRGQFF. The CDR3 DNA sequence: TGTGCCAGCAGCACGGGACGGGGACAGTTCTTC. The V and J genes are TRBV6-5 and TRBJ2-1; D is tentatively TRBD1 or TRBD2 (5 bases each). This CDR3 is built from 11 residues. CDR1 MNHEY and CDR2 SVGAGI come from the germline V gene. Trimming left V 6 bases short and J 13 bases short, with 13 bases between.

The sample holds a few counts of this clonotype. This chain joins TRBV12-3 or TRBV12-4 and TRBJ1-1; D perhaps matches TRBD1 (5 bases). This CDR3 comprises 15 residues. Trimming left V 1 base short and J 4 bases short, with 13 bases between. CDR3 bases: TGTGCCAGCAGTTTAGGACAGACCGGGGGCACTGAAGCTTTCTTT. Encoded protein: CASSLGQTGGTEAFF.

The chain combines TRBV20-1 with TRBJ1-1; the D gene is possibly TRBD1 (6 bases). The CDR3 spans 15 residues. Germline V gives CDR1 DFQATT, CDR2 SNEGSKA (reference sequence). V lost 1 base and J 0 bases, leaving 12 bases between the germline ends. The CDR3 DNA is TGCAGTGCTAGAGCTGGGGGCTTGGTGAACACTGAAGCTTTCTTT. Its protein product is CSARAGGLVNTEAFF.

This clonotype was recorded a few times. This rearrangement joins TRBV5-4 to TRBJ1-2, with TRBD1 as a possible D gene (6 bases). The ends were cut back, 7 bases at V and 2 bases at J, with 18 bases in the middle. CDR1 and CDR2 (germline): SGHNT, YYREEE (reference sequence). The CDR3 contains 15 residues. The CDR3 nucleotides are TGTGCCAGCGAGAGAGGGGGAGGGCTCAACTATGGCTACACCTTC. Its protein is CASERGGGLNYGYTF.

This clonotype was picked up one time. V gene TRBV19 combines with J gene TRBJ1-5, with a weak D call TRBD1 (5 bases). V shed 0 bases and J shed 3 bases, with 12 bases lying between them. The germline gives CDR1 LNHDA, CDR2 SQIVND (reference sequence). CDR3 length: 16 amino acids. The CDR3 coding sequence is TGTGCCAGTAGTATAGATCTGGGGGGACTCAATCAGCCCCAGCATTTT. It codes for CASSIDLGGLNQPQHF.

This clonotype has at least ten counts. The chain couples TRBV20-1 to TRBJ2-3; 7 bases line up with TRBD2. Germline V gene lookup returns CDR1 DFQATT and CDR2 SNEGSKA (reference sequence). Germline trimming cut 1 base from V and 1 base from J; bases unmatched to any gene: 2. This CDR3 is built from 14 residues. The CDR3 sequence: CSARVAGGTDTQYF. The CDR3 nucleotides are TGCAGTGCTAGAGTAGCGGGCGGCACAGATACGCAGTATTTT.

In nucleotides, the CDR3 is TGTGCCAGCCGGACAGGGTCGATTGCGGAGACCCAGTACTTC. It encodes CASRTGSIAETQYF. The chain combines TRBV12-3 or TRBV12-4 with TRBJ2-5; 8 nucleotides match TRBD1. This CDR3 has 14 amino acids. The trim removed 8 bases at V and 5 bases at J, leaving 10 bases unmatched.

This clonotype turned up a few times. This rearrangement joins TRBV29-1 to TRBJ1-4; D call uncertain. CDR1 SQVTM and CDR2 ANQGSEA come from the germline V gene. Trimming cost V 4 bases and J 6 bases, with 12 bases left between them. CDR3 length: 13 amino acids. In DNA form, the CDR3 reads TGCAGCGTTGGTCGGGGTAATGATGAAAAACTGTTTTTT. It encodes CSVGRGNDEKLFF. Full variable domain (rest looked up from reference TRBV29-1 and TRBJ1-4): SAVISQKPSRDICQRGTSLTIQCQVDSQVTMMFWYRQQPGQSLTLIATANQGSEATYESGFVIDKFPISRPNLTFSTLTVSNMSPEDSSIYLCSVGRGNDEKLFFGSGTQLSVL.

This sequence joins TRBV10-3 and TRBJ2-3, with D perhaps TRBD1 or TRBD2 (5 bases each). Trimming took 7 bases from V and 4 from J, leaving 15 bases between them. CDR1 and CDR2 (germline): ENHRY, SYGVKD. This CDR3 has 14 amino acids. The CDR3 loop reads CAITRDLGPDTQYF. The CDR3 DNA sequence: TGTGCCATCACCCGGGACCTAGGTCCAGATACGCAGTATTTT.

On this clonotype: The junction and the germline gene differ at one end; a read error may be behind it. This chain uses TRBV3-1 with TRBJ1-2; 8 bases agree with TRBD1. Germline-derived CDR1 and CDR2 are LGHDT and YNNKEL (reference sequence). The CDR3 is 19 residues long. Here the CDR3 DNA reads TGTGCCAGCACCCAAGAAGTCATTTGGGGCACAGGGGGTTTCTATGGCTACACCTTC. It codes for CASTQEVIWGTGGFYGYTF.

This rearrangement joins TRBV20-1 to TRBJ2-3; TRBD2 is a possible D gene (5 bases). Germline CDR1 DFQATT, CDR2 SNEGSKA (reference sequence). V dropped 3 bases and J dropped 2 bases, with 15 bases sitting between them. The CDR3 covers 15 residues. The CDR3 bases are TGCAGTGCTAGGTCCTTGGCTAGCAACACAGATACGCAGTATTTT. Its protein is CSARSLASNTDTQYF.

This clonotype was detected ten times or more. The V gene is TRBV15, the J gene TRBJ2-1; D unclear. Germline V gene sequence: CDR1 LNHNV, CDR2 YYDKDF (reference sequence). V lost 0 bases and J 4 bases, leaving 10 bases between the germline ends. The CDR3 is 15 amino acids. This CDR3 reads CATSRERNVYNEQFF. The CDR3, as DNA: TGTGCCACCAGCAGAGAACGGAACGTATACAATGAGCAGTTCTTC.

Only a few counts were recorded for this clonotype. The chain links TRBV20-1 to TRBJ2-2, with D maybe TRBD2 (6 bases). CDR1 and CDR2 from the germline V gene are DFQATT and SNEGSKA (reference sequence). This CDR3 region has 16 residues. Trimming pared 3 bases from V and 1 base from J, leaving 15 bases between. This chain's CDR3 is CSASEFTAGNTGELFF. The CDR3, as DNA: TGCAGTGCTAGTGAGTTTACAGCGGGGAACACCGGGGAGCTGTTTTTT.